This T cell receptor (beta chain) was sequenced in a study of T cell responses to AZD1222 COVID-19 vaccine. Background on the study: Second-dose recipients at about 4 or about 12 weeks were treated as one pooled group. Study-level results: Unmutated variant regions are reportedly the target of nearly half of TCRs that are spike-specific.

Some clones are missing from TCRdb's copy, which holds only in-frame ones; the method was immunoSEQ multiplex PCR. Here the sample spans more than 100,000 clones, 70% to 90% being singletons. The CDR3 contains 14 residues. The germline V gene encodes CDR1 LNHDA and CDR2 SQIVND (reference sequence). V was shortened by 5 bases and J by 9 bases, with 14 bases between the two germline ends. On this clone: No antigen is known for it.

The TCR was taken from an adult in good health. This material consisted of peripheral blood, taken on day 0 of AZD1222 vaccination. The chain employs TRBV19 and TRBJ1-6, with D possibly matching TRBD1 (6 bases). CDR3 DNA sequence: TGTGCCAGTAGTTATAACAGGGAATCTTCACCCCTCCACTTT. Encoded protein: CASSYNRESSPLHF.